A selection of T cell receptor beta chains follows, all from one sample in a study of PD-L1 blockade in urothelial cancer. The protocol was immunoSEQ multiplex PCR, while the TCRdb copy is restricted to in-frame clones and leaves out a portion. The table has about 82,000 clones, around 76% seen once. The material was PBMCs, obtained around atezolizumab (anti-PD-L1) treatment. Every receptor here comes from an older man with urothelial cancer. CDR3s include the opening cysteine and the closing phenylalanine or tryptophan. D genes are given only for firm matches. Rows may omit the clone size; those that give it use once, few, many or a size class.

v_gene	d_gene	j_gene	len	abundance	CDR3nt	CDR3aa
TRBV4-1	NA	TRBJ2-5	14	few	TGCGCCAGCAGCCAAGATGAGGGTACGGAGACCCAGTACTTC	CASSQDEGTETQYF
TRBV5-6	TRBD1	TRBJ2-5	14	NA	TGTGCCAGCAGCCCGACAGGGGGCGGGGAGACCCAGTACTTC	CASSPTGGGETQYF
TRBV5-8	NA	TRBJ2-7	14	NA	TGTGCCAGCAGCTGGTGGCAGGGGTCCTACGAGCAGTACTTC	CASSWWQGSYEQYF
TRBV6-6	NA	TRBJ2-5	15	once	TGTGCCAGCAGTTACTCGAGGGCCGTTGAAGAGACCCAGTACTTC	CASSYSRAVEETQYF
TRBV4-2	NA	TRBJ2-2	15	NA	TGTGCCAGCAGCCAAGGGTATAGTCTTACCGGGGAGCTGTTTTTT	CASSQGYSLTGELFF
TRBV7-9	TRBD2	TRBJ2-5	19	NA	TGTGCCAGCAGCTTTTCCCATTTAGCGGGAGGGCCTGGCCAAGAGACCCAGTACTTC	CASSFSHLAGGPGQETQYF
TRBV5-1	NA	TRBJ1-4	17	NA	TGCGCCAGCAGCTTGAGAACAGGGCGGCAATTAAATGAAAAACTGTTTTTT	CASSLRTGRQLNEKLFF
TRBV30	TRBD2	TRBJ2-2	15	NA	TGTGCCTGCGCTCGTGGGGGGGAGATCAGCAGGGAGCTGTTTTTT	CACARGGEISRELFF
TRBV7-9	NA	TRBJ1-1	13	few	TGTGCCAGCAGCTTAAGGGGTTCGGCTGAAGCTTTCTTT	CASSLRGSAEAFF
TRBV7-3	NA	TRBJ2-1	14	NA	TGTGCCAGCAGCTTGAGCAGGGGCGAGGATGAGCAGTTCTTC	CASSLSRGEDEQFF
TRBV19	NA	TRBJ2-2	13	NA	TGTGCCGTACAGGAGCCGTACACCGGGGAGCTGTTTTTT	CAVQEPYTGELFF
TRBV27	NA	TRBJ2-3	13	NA	TGTGCCAGCAGGCTACTAGGCACAGATACGCAGTATTTT	CASRLLGTDTQYF
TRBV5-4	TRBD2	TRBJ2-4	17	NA	TGTGCCAGCAGCTTGAAAGGGGGCGGGGGGGCCGGGGACATTCAGTACTTC	CASSLKGGGGAGDIQYF
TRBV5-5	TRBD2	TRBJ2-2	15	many	TGTGCCAGCAGCTACCGGGGGGCGAACACCGGGGAGCTGTTTTTT	CASSYRGANTGELFF
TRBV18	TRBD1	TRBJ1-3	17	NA	TGTGCCAGCTCACCACCCAGGGGGATAATCTCTGGAAACACCATATATTTT	CASSPPRGIISGNTIYF
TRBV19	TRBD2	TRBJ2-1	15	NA	TGTGCCAGTAGTATTGCGGGGGGCGGCTACAATGAGCAGTTCTTC	CASSIAGGGYNEQFF
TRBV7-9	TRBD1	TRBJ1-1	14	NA	TGTGCCAGCAGCTTCGACAGGGAGAAGGCTGAAGCTTTCTTT	CASSFDREKAEAFF
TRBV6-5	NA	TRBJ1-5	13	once	TGTGCCAGCACTCAGGGGACGAATCAGCCCCAGCATTTT	CASTQGTNQPQHF
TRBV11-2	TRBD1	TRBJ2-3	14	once	TGTGCCAGCAGCCCGGGACAGAGCACAGATACGCAGTATTTT	CASSPGQSTDTQYF
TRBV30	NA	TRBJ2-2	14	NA	TGTGCCTGGAGTGAGCGGCTTAACACCGGGGAGCTGTTTTTT	CAWSERLNTGELFF
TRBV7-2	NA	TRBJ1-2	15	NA	TGTGCCAGCAGCTTAAGCGGGTCAGGCCTCTATGGCTACACCTTC	CASSLSGSGLYGYTF
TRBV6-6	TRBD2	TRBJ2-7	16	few	TGTGCCAGCAGTCAGAGTCGACTAGCGGGAGGGTACGAGCAGTACTTC	CASSQSRLAGGYEQYF
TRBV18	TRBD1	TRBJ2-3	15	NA	TGTGCCAGCTCAAGAGAACAGGGGGCCACAGATACGCAGTATTTT	CASSREQGATDTQYF
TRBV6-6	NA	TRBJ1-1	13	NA	TGTGCCAGCCCCGAGGCCCAAAACACTGAAGCTTTCTTT	CASPEAQNTEAFF
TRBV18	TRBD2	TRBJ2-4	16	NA	TGTGCCAGCTCACCATCCAGCGGGGGGGCCAAAAACATTCAGTACTTC	CASSPSSGGAKNIQYF
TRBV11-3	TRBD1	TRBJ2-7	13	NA	TGTGCCAGCAGCTCACAGGGGGCGGGCGAGCAGTACTTC	CASSSQGAGEQYF
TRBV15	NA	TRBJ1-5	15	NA	TGTGCCACCAGCAGAGGGACAGCAGCAGGCTCGCCCCAGCATTTT	CATSRGTAAGSPQHF
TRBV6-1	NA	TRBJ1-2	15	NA	TGTGCCAGCAGTGATCCCCCCAGGGTATACTATGGCTACACCTTC	CASSDPPRVYYGYTF
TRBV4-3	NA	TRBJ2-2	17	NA	TGCGCCAGCAGCCAATCAACCGGGACTCGAAACACCGGGGAGCTGTTTTTT	CASSQSTGTRNTGELFF
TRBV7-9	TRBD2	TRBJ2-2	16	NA	TGTGCCAGCAGCTCGGGACTAGCGGGGGGCACCGGGGAGCTGTTTTTT	CASSSGLAGGTGELFF
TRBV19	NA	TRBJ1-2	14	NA	TGTGCCAGTAGAGAGGCCCAAATCAGCTATGGCTACACCTTC	CASREAQISYGYTF
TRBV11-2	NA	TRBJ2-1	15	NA	TGTGCCAGCACCAAGGGGCAGCTCAACTACAATGAGCAGTTCTTC	CASTKGQLNYNEQFF
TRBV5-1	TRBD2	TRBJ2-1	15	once	TGCGCCAGCAGCTCTAGCGGGGGCTCCTACAATGAGCAGTTCTTC	CASSSSGGSYNEQFF
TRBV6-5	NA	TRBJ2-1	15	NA	TGTGCCAGCAGTTACAAGGGCCGAGGGAAAAATGAGCAGTTCTTC	CASSYKGRGKNEQFF
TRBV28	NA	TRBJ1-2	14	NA	TGTGCCAGCAGTTTATCCGGGACTTTTTATGGCTACACCTTC	CASSLSGTFYGYTF
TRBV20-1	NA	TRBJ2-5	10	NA	TGCAGTGCTAGCGGGGAGACCCAGTACTTC	CSASGETQYF
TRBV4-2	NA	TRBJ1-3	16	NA	TGTGCCAGCAGCCAAGACAGTTGGGCCTCTGGAAACACCATATATTTT	CASSQDSWASGNTIYF
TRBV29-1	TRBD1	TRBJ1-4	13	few	TGCAGCGTAATACAGGGGGCAGGTGGAAAACTGTTTTTT	CSVIQGAGGKLFF
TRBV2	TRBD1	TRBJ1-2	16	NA	TGTGCCAGCAGTCCGACTAGGACAGGGGTGAACTATGGCTACACCTTC	CASSPTRTGVNYGYTF
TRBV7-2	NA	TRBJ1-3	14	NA	TGTGCCAGCAGCTCTTCAGTCTCTGGAAACACCATATATTTT	CASSSSVSGNTIYF
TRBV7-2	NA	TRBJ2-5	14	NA	TGTGCCAGCAGCCCTCTATCTGGAGAGGAGACCCAGTACTTC	CASSPLSGEETQYF
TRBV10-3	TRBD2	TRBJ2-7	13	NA	TGTGCCATCACTAGCGGGCACTCCTACGAGCAGTACTTC	CAITSGHSYEQYF
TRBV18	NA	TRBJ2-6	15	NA	TGTGCCAGCTCTTTGAAGGGGGCTGGGGCCAACGTCCTGACTTTC	CASSLKGAGANVLTF
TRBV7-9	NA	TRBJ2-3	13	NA	TGTGCCAGCAGCTTCAAGGGGTCAGATACGCAGTATTTT	CASSFKGSDTQYF
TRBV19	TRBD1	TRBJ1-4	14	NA	TGTGCCACCATTCTTGACAGGGCGCTTGAAAAACTGTTTTTT	CATILDRALEKLFF
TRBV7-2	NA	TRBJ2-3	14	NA	TGTGCCAGCAGCTCCAGAGGGAGTCGAGATACGCAGTATTTT	CASSSRGSRDTQYF
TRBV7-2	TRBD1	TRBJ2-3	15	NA	TGTGCCAGCAGGGCCCCCGGGACAGAACACGGTACGCAGTATTTT	CASRAPGTEHGTQYF